This record concerns one TCR beta chain sequence. Antigen unknown. The data originate from a study of T cell repertoires in cytomegalovirus infection. At the level of the study: TCR beta signatures that were public indicated CMV infection and matching HLA type.

TCRdb re-analysed the reads in MiXCR, keeping a single row per CDR3 protein. The sample includes 650,000 to 900,000 distinct CDR3 sequences, over 25% of them seen just once. Findings of the study overall: It was HLA-C-restricted CMV-specific TCR beta clonotypes that dominated the response ex vivo.

Trimming took 8 bases from V and 10 from J, leaving 13 bases between them. The CDR3 spans 11 residues. This chain uses TRBV5-3 with TRBJ2-4; maybe TRBD2 (6 bases). Being an ORF, TRBV5-3 has a function that is uncertain. The receptor's source is a human donor in good health (CMV status not recorded). Some clones in this sample may be carry-over from other donors' samples. Sequences were derived from cultured CD8+ T cells from PBMCs, sampled from culture after CMV antigen stimulation. The CDR3 sequence: CASSEGTIQYF. Here the CDR3 DNA reads TGTGCCAGCAGCGAGGGGACTATTCAGTACTTC.